A selection of T cell receptor beta chains follows, all from one sample in a study of blood T cell repertoires in COVID-19. Assay: immunoSEQ multiplex PCR; the TCRdb copy retains only in-frame clones and omits some. In the table there are 200,000 to 250,000 clones, around 85% of which are singletons. Sequencing was carried out using peripheral blood. The source of these receptors is a woman in her seventies with COVID-19, enrolled during active disease. The CDR3 runs from the conserved cysteine through the conserved F or W. D genes are given only for firm matches. Size tells how often a clone was seen (once, few, many) or the class of an expanded clone, and some rows leave it out.

clone_size: .; j_call: TRBJ2-5; d_call: TRBD2; v_call: TRBV11-2; cdr3_aa: CASSQGTSGETQYF; cdr3_nt: TGTGCCAGCAGCCAAGGGACTAGCGGTGAGACCCAGTACTTC
clone_size: .; j_call: TRBJ1-5; d_call: .; v_call: TRBV19; cdr3_aa: CASSITSSNQPQHF; cdr3_nt: TGTGCCAGTAGTATCACCAGTAGCAATCAGCCCCAGCATTTT
clone_size: .; j_call: TRBJ1-4; d_call: .; v_call: TRBV10-3; cdr3_aa: CAISDDTSNEKLFF; cdr3_nt: TGTGCCATCAGCGATGACACCAGTAATGAAAAACTGTTTTTT
clone_size: .; j_call: TRBJ1-3; d_call: .; v_call: TRBV29-1; cdr3_aa: CSVRTFLSGNTIYF; cdr3_nt: TGCAGCGTTAGAACTTTCCTCTCTGGAAACACCATATATTTT
clone_size: .; j_call: TRBJ2-1; d_call: TRBD2; v_call: TRBV12-5; cdr3_aa: CASGPGLATNEQFF; cdr3_nt: TGTGCTAGTGGCCCGGGACTAGCTACCAATGAGCAGTTCTTC
clone_size: .; j_call: TRBJ2-4; d_call: TRBD1; v_call: TRBV4-3; cdr3_aa: CASSQDKGQGDIQYF; cdr3_nt: TGCGCCAGCAGCCAAGATAAAGGACAGGGGGACATTCAGTACTTC
clone_size: .; j_call: TRBJ2-3; d_call: .; v_call: TRBV11-3; cdr3_aa: CASSPHRGGPGDTQYF; cdr3_nt: TGTGCCAGCAGCCCCCATCGGGGAGGACCTGGGGATACGCAGTATTTT
clone_size: few; j_call: TRBJ1-2; d_call: .; v_call: TRBV29-1; cdr3_aa: CSVLGAEGYGYTF; cdr3_nt: TGCAGCGTTCTGGGCGCGGAGGGCTATGGCTACACCTTC
clone_size: .; j_call: TRBJ1-5; d_call: .; v_call: TRBV3-1/TRBV3-2; cdr3_aa: CASSQGSGNQPQHF; cdr3_nt: TGTGCCAGCAGCCAAGGTTCAGGGAACCAGCCCCAGCATTTT
clone_size: .; j_call: TRBJ1-5; d_call: .; v_call: TRBV6-2/TRBV6-3; cdr3_aa: CASSYVSYNQPQHF; cdr3_nt: TGTGCCAGCAGTTACGTGAGTTACAATCAGCCCCAGCATTTT
clone_size: once; j_call: TRBJ1-2; d_call: .; v_call: TRBV3-1/TRBV3-2; cdr3_aa: CASSQRTAINYGYTF; cdr3_nt: TGTGCCAGCAGCCAGAGGACAGCGATCAACTATGGCTACACCTTC
clone_size: .; j_call: TRBJ2-7; d_call: .; v_call: TRBV21-1; cdr3_aa: CASSKRQDPDEQYF; cdr3_nt: TGTGCCAGCAGCAAACGCCAAGATCCGGACGAGCAGTACTTC
clone_size: .; j_call: TRBJ2-5; d_call: .; v_call: TRBV9; cdr3_aa: CASSVVRGGRETQYF; cdr3_nt: TGTGCCAGCAGCGTAGTCAGGGGAGGGCGAGAGACCCAGTACTTC
clone_size: .; j_call: TRBJ1-5; d_call: .; v_call: TRBV9; cdr3_aa: CASSVNRYSNQPQHF; cdr3_nt: TGTGCCAGCAGCGTAAACAGATATAGCAATCAGCCCCAGCATTTT
clone_size: .; j_call: TRBJ2-5; d_call: TRBD1; v_call: TRBV7-2; cdr3_aa: CASSLYRTGRAETQYF; cdr3_nt: TGTGCCAGCAGCCTTTACCGGACAGGGCGAGCAGAGACCCAGTACTTC
clone_size: .; j_call: TRBJ1-2; d_call: TRBD1; v_call: TRBV9; cdr3_aa: CASSVEGQGEGYTF; cdr3_nt: TGTGCCAGCAGCGTAGAAGGACAGGGGGAGGGCTACACCTTC
clone_size: .; j_call: TRBJ1-2; d_call: .; v_call: TRBV24-1; cdr3_aa: CATSDQTGYRGYTF; cdr3_nt: TGTGCCACCAGTGACCAAACAGGGTATAGGGGCTACACCTTC
clone_size: .; j_call: TRBJ2-7; d_call: .; v_call: TRBV4-1; cdr3_aa: CASSYSTGRYDEQYF; cdr3_nt: TGCGCCAGCAGCTATTCGACAGGGAGGTACGACGAGCAGTACTTC
clone_size: once; j_call: TRBJ2-5; d_call: TRBD2; v_call: TRBV6-2/TRBV6-3; cdr3_aa: CASSYLIGEGETQYF; cdr3_nt: TGTGCCAGCAGTTACTTGATAGGGGAGGGTGAGACCCAGTACTTC
clone_size: .; j_call: TRBJ1-2; d_call: TRBD1; v_call: TRBV7-2; cdr3_aa: CASSLTGQGNGYTF; cdr3_nt: TGTGCCAGCAGCCTAACGGGACAGGGTAATGGCTACACCTTC
clone_size: .; j_call: TRBJ1-1; d_call: TRBD1; v_call: TRBV5-1; cdr3_aa: CASSLGPGGLTEAFF; cdr3_nt: TGCGCCAGCAGCTTGGGCCCAGGGGGCCTCACTGAAGCTTTCTTT
clone_size: .; j_call: TRBJ1-4; d_call: .; v_call: TRBV3-1/TRBV3-2; cdr3_aa: CASSQDVALATNEKLFF; cdr3_nt: TGTGCCAGCAGCCAAGATGTGGCCCTGGCAACTAATGAAAAACTGTTTTTT
clone_size: .; j_call: TRBJ2-5; d_call: TRBD1; v_call: TRBV11-3; cdr3_aa: CASSLGPGGGETQYF; cdr3_nt: TGTGCCAGCAGCTTAGGTCCAGGGGGCGGGGAGACCCAGTACTTC
clone_size: .; j_call: TRBJ1-1; d_call: .; v_call: TRBV2; cdr3_aa: CASSTAGSTEAFF; cdr3_nt: TGTGCCAGCAGTACGGCGGGGTCCACTGAAGCTTTCTTT
clone_size: .; j_call: TRBJ2-2; d_call: TRBD1; v_call: TRBV11-2; cdr3_aa: CASSAHRQGANTGELFF; cdr3_nt: TGTGCCAGCAGCGCGCATCGACAGGGCGCGAACACCGGGGAGCTGTTTTTT
clone_size: once; j_call: TRBJ2-7; d_call: .; v_call: TRBV7-6; cdr3_aa: CASSLVRDSSYEQYF; cdr3_nt: TGTGCCAGCAGCTTAGTACGCGACAGCTCCTACGAGCAGTACTTC
clone_size: once; j_call: TRBJ1-1; d_call: TRBD1; v_call: TRBV6-1; cdr3_aa: CASSGDRSEAFF; cdr3_nt: TGTGCCAGCAGCGGGGACAGGAGTGAAGCTTTCTTT
clone_size: .; j_call: TRBJ1-1; d_call: .; v_call: TRBV5-8; cdr3_aa: CASSLAGSEAFF; cdr3_nt: TGTGCCAGCAGCTTGGCCGGGAGTGAAGCTTTCTTT
clone_size: .; j_call: TRBJ1-2; d_call: .; v_call: TRBV5-4; cdr3_aa: CASSSMAGEGYTF; cdr3_nt: TGTGCCAGCAGCTCAATGGCGGGAGAAGGCTACACCTTC
clone_size: .; j_call: TRBJ1-2; d_call: TRBD1; v_call: TRBV6-5; cdr3_aa: CASSSRQGGIYGYTF; cdr3_nt: TGTGCCAGCAGTTCTCGACAGGGAGGCATTTATGGCTACACCTTC
clone_size: .; j_call: TRBJ2-2; d_call: TRBD2; v_call: TRBV9; cdr3_aa: CASSPNLAVTGELFF; cdr3_nt: TGTGCCAGCAGCCCCAACCTAGCGGTCACCGGGGAGCTGTTTTTT
clone_size: .; j_call: TRBJ1-5; d_call: .; v_call: TRBV7-2; cdr3_aa: CASSYDWTPRNQPQHF; cdr3_nt: TGTGCCAGCAGCTACGACTGGACACCCCGAAATCAGCCCCAGCATTTT
clone_size: few; j_call: TRBJ1-1; d_call: .; v_call: TRBV7-2; cdr3_aa: CASSLDGGPEAFF; cdr3_nt: TGTGCCAGCAGCTTAGACGGGGGGCCTGAAGCTTTCTTT
clone_size: .; j_call: TRBJ2-7; d_call: TRBD1; v_call: TRBV27; cdr3_aa: CASSRQGNSYEQYF; cdr3_nt: TGTGCCAGCAGTAGACAGGGGAACTCCTACGAGCAGTACTTC
clone_size: .; j_call: TRBJ1-4; d_call: TRBD1; v_call: TRBV24-1; cdr3_aa: CATSATDRAIEKLFF; cdr3_nt: TGTGCCACCAGTGCCACGGACAGGGCAATTGAAAAACTGTTTTTT
clone_size: .; j_call: TRBJ2-2; d_call: TRBD1; v_call: TRBV18; cdr3_aa: CASFPGTGLTGELFF; cdr3_nt: TGTGCCAGCTTCCCCGGGACAGGGCTTACCGGGGAGCTGTTTTTT
clone_size: once; j_call: TRBJ2-5; d_call: TRBD2; v_call: TRBV6-5; cdr3_aa: CASSLRLAGGPETQYF; cdr3_nt: TGTGCCAGCAGTTTAAGACTAGCGGGGGGGCCAGAGACCCAGTACTTC
clone_size: .; j_call: TRBJ2-1; d_call: TRBD2; v_call: TRBV6-2/TRBV6-3; cdr3_aa: CASSYSTSGRASRKNEQFF; cdr3_nt: TGTGCCAGCAGTTACTCGACTAGCGGGAGGGCAAGCAGAAAGAATGAGCAGTTCTTC
clone_size: .; j_call: TRBJ1-2; d_call: .; v_call: TRBV6-5; cdr3_aa: CASSLTRRGYGYTF; cdr3_nt: TGTGCCAGCAGTTTGACACGTCGGGGCTATGGCTACACCTTC
clone_size: .; j_call: TRBJ1-6; d_call: .; v_call: TRBV11-2; cdr3_aa: CASSLFGLGNSPLHF; cdr3_nt: TGTGCCAGCAGCTTATTCGGGTTGGGTAATTCACCCCTCCACTTT
clone_size: .; j_call: TRBJ1-1; d_call: TRBD1; v_call: TRBV2; cdr3_aa: CASTEDRQGSEAFF; cdr3_nt: TGTGCCAGCACTGAGGACAGACAGGGTAGTGAAGCTTTCTTT
clone_size: .; j_call: TRBJ2-5; d_call: .; v_call: TRBV11-2; cdr3_aa: CASSGGRPQETQYF; cdr3_nt: TGTGCCAGCAGCGGAGGCCGGCCCCAAGAGACCCAGTACTTC
clone_size: .; j_call: TRBJ1-3; d_call: .; v_call: TRBV11-2; cdr3_aa: CASSQDSLSGNTIYF; cdr3_nt: TGTGCCAGCAGCCAGGACAGCCTGAGTGGAAACACCATATATTTT
clone_size: .; j_call: TRBJ2-1; d_call: .; v_call: TRBV11-2; cdr3_aa: CASSLYGSYNEQFF; cdr3_nt: TGTGCCAGCAGCCTCTACGGGAGTTACAATGAGCAGTTCTTC
clone_size: .; j_call: TRBJ2-1; d_call: .; v_call: TRBV6-5; cdr3_aa: CASSSRRQAYNEQFF; cdr3_nt: TGTGCCAGCAGTAGTAGAAGACAGGCATACAATGAGCAGTTCTTC
clone_size: .; j_call: TRBJ2-5; d_call: .; v_call: TRBV7-2; cdr3_aa: CASSFAGWETQYF; cdr3_nt: TGTGCCAGCAGTTTCGCCGGTTGGGAGACCCAGTACTTC
clone_size: .; j_call: TRBJ1-2; d_call: TRBD1; v_call: TRBV24-1; cdr3_aa: CATSDTGDLYGYTF; cdr3_nt: TGTGCCACCAGTGATACAGGGGATCTATATGGCTACACCTTC
clone_size: .; j_call: TRBJ2-7; d_call: TRBD1; v_call: TRBV6-5; cdr3_aa: CASSYRDRFYEQYF; cdr3_nt: TGTGCCAGCAGTTATCGGGACAGATTCTACGAGCAGTACTTC
clone_size: few; j_call: TRBJ1-2; d_call: TRBD1; v_call: TRBV28; cdr3_aa: CASYAGQRGYGYTF; cdr3_nt: TGTGCCAGTTATGCGGGACAGAGGGGCTATGGCTACACCTTC
clone_size: .; j_call: TRBJ2-2; d_call: TRBD1; v_call: TRBV6-5; cdr3_aa: CASRSGGAVTGELFF; cdr3_nt: TGTGCCAGCAGGTCAGGGGGCGCGGTCACCGGGGAGCTGTTTTTT
clone_size: .; j_call: TRBJ1-3; d_call: .; v_call: TRBV7-9; cdr3_aa: CASSLVESTNTIYF; cdr3_nt: TGTGCCAGCAGCTTAGTCGAATCTACTAACACCATATATTTT
clone_size: once; j_call: TRBJ2-2; d_call: TRBD2; v_call: TRBV9; cdr3_aa: CASSVVSGRNTGELFF; cdr3_nt: TGTGCCAGCAGCGTAGTAAGCGGGAGAAACACCGGGGAGCTGTTTTTT
clone_size: .; j_call: TRBJ2-5; d_call: TRBD1; v_call: TRBV3-1/TRBV3-2; cdr3_aa: CASRHDGQGVLKTQYF; cdr3_nt: TGTGCCAGCAGACACGATGGACAGGGAGTTCTGAAGACCCAGTACTTC
clone_size: .; j_call: TRBJ2-1; d_call: .; v_call: TRBV6-1; cdr3_aa: CASSEALGLWYEQFF; cdr3_nt: TGTGCCAGCAGTGAAGCTTTGGGGCTGTGGTATGAGCAGTTCTTC
clone_size: .; j_call: TRBJ2-7; d_call: .; v_call: TRBV5-4; cdr3_aa: CASSTDGGSSYEQYF; cdr3_nt: TGTGCCAGCAGCACCGACGGGGGTAGCTCCTACGAGCAGTACTTC
clone_size: .; j_call: TRBJ2-2; d_call: .; v_call: TRBV9; cdr3_aa: CASSPTPLGGLNTGELFF; cdr3_nt: TGTGCCAGCAGCCCAACCCCGCTTGGCGGACTGAACACCGGGGAGCTGTTTTTT
clone_size: .; j_call: TRBJ1-5; d_call: .; v_call: TRBV7-2; cdr3_aa: CASSLLGGSGQPQHF; cdr3_nt: TGTGCCAGCAGCTTATTGGGTGGTTCGGGTCAGCCCCAGCATTTT